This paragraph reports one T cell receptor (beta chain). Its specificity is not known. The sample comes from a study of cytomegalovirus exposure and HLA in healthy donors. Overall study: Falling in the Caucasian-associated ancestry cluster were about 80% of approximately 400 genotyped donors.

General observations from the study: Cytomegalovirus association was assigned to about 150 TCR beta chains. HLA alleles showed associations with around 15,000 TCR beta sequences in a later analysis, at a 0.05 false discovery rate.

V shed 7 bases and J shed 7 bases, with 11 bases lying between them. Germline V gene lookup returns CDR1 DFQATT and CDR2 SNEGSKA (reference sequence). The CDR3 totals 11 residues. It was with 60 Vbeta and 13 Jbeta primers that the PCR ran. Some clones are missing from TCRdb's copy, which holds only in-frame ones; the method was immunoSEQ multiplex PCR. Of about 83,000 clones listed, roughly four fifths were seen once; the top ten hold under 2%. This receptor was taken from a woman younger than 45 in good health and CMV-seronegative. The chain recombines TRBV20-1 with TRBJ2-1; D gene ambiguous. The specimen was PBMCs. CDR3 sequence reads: CSERQINEQFF. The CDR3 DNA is TGCAGTGAACGTCAGATAAATGAGCAGTTCTTC.